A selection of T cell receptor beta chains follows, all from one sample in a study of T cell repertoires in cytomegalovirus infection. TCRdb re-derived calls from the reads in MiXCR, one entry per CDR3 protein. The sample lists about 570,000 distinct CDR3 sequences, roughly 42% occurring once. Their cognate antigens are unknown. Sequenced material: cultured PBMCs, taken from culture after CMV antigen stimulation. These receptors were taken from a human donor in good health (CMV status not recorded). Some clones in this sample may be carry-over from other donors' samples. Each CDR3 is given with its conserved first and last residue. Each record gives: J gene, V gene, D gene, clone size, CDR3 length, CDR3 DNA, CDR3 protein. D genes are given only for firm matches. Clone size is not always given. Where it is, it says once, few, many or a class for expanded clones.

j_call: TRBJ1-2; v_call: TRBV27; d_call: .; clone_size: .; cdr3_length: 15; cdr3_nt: TGTGCCAGCAGTTTATTTAAGGGTATTACTGATGGCTACACCTTC; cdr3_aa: CASSLFKGITDGYTF
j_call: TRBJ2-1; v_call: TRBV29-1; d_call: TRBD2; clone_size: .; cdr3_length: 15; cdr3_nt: TGCAGCGTTGAAGAAAGTGGGGGGGGATACAATGAGCAGTTCTTC; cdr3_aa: CSVEESGGGYNEQFF
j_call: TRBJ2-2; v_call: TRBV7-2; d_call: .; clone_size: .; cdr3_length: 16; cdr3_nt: TGTGCCAGCACGTCACCAGGGCACCTCAACACCGGGGAGCTGTTTTTT; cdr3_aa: CASTSPGHLNTGELFF
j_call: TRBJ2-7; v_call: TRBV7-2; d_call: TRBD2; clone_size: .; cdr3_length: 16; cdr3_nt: TGTGCCAGCAGCTTAGGGTCTAGCGGGGGGGCCGGCGAGCAGTACTTC; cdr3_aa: CASSLGSSGGAGEQYF
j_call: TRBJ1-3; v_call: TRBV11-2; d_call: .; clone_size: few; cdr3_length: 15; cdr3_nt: TGTGCCAGCAGCTCGAGGCCGGACTCTGGAAACACCATATATTTT; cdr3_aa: CASSSRPDSGNTIYF
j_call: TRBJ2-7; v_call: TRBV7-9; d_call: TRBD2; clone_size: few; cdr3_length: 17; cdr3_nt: TGTGCCAGCAGCGAGGGCGTATCTGGGCTAGCGGATTACGAGCAGTACTTC; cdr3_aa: CASSEGVSGLADYEQYF
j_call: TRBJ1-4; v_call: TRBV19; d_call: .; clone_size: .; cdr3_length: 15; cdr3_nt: TGTGCCAGTAGTCCACAGACAACAACTAATGAAAAACTGTTTTTT; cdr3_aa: CASSPQTTTNEKLFF
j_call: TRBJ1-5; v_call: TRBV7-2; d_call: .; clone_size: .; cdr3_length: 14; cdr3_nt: TGTGCCAGCAGCCTGTTCCTCGGGAGTCAGCCCCAGCATTTT; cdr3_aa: CASSLFLGSQPQHF
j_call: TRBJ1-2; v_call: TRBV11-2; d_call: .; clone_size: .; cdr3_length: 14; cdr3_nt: TGTGCCAGCAGCTCTGCAAGTGACAACTATGGCTACACCTTC; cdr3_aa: CASSSASDNYGYTF
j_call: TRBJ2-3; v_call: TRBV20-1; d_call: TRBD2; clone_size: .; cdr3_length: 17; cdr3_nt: TGCAGTGCTAGAGGGGGACTAGCGGGGGAATACACAGATACGCAGTATTTT; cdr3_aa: CSARGGLAGEYTDTQYF
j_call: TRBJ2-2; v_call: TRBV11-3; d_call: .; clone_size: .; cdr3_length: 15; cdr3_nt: TGTGCCAGCAGCTCCCCTGCTGGGTCCACCGGGGAGCTGTTTTTT; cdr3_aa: CASSSPAGSTGELFF
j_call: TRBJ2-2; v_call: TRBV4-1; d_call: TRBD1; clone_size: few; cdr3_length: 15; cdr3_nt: TGCGCCAGCAGCCAAAACAGGGGTCCCACCGGGGAGCTGTTTTTT; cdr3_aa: CASSQNRGPTGELFF
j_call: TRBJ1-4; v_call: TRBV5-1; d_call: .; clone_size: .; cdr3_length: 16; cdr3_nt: TGCGCCAGCAGCTTGCCCGGCATTGCAACTAATGAAAAACTGTTTTTT; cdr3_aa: CASSLPGIATNEKLFF
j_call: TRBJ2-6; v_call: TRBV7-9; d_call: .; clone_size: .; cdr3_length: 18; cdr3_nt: TGTGCCAGCAGCCCGCTGGGGGGCCTTCTCTCTGGGGCCAACGTCCTGACTTTC; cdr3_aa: CASSPLGGLLSGANVLTF
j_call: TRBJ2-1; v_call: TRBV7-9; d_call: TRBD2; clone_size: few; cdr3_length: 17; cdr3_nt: TGTGCCAGCAGCTCCCCCCTGGGACTAGCGGGGAACCATGAGCAGTTCTTC; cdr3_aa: CASSSPLGLAGNHEQFF
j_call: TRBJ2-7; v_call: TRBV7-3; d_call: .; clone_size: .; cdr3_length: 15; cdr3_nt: TGTGCCAGCAGCTTAGTAAGGGACCTCTTAAACGAGCAGTACTTC; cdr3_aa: CASSLVRDLLNEQYF
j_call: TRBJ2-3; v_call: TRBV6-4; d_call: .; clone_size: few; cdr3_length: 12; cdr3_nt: TGTGCCAGCAGTGGTCTCACAGATACGCAGTATTTT; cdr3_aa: CASSGLTDTQYF
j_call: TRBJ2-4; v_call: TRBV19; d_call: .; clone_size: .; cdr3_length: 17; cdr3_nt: TGTGCCAGTAGCCCCATGCAAATCCCAGGGAATGGAAACATTCAGTACTTC; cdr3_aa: CASSPMQIPGNGNIQYF
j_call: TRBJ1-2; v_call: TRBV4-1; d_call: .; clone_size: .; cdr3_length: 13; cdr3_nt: TGCGCCAGCAGCCAAGTGGGAGGTCAAGGCTACACCTTC; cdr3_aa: CASSQVGGQGYTF
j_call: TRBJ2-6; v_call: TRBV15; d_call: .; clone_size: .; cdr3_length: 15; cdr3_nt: TGTGCCACCAGCAGAGATGCGGCTGGGGCCAACGTCCTGACTTTC; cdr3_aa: CATSRDAAGANVLTF
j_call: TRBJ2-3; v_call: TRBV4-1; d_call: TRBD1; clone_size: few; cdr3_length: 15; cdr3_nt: TGCGCCAGCAGCCCTTGGACAGGGGTACGAGATACGCAGTATTTT; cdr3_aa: CASSPWTGVRDTQYF
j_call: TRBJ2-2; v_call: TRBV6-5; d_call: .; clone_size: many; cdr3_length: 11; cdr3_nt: TGTGCCAGCAGTAGGGCCGGGGAGCTGTTTTTT; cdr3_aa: CASSRAGELFF
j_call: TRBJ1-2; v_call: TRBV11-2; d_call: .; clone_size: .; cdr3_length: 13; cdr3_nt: TGTGCCAGCAGCTTGGCCGCCAGGGACGGCTACACCTTC; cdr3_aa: CASSLAARDGYTF
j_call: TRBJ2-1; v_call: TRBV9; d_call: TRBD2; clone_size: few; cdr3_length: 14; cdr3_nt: TGTGCCAGCAGCGCACGGACTAGCGGGAGTGAGCAGTTCTTC; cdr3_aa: CASSARTSGSEQFF
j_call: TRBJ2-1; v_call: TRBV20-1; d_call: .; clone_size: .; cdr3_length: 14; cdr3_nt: TGCAGTGCTAGCGGCGGGACCTCCTACAATGAGCAGTTCTTC; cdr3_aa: CSASGGTSYNEQFF
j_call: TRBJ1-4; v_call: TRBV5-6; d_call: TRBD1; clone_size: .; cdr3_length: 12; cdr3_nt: TGTGCCAGCAGCGGGGCAGGGGGGGAACTGTTTTTT; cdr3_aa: CASSGAGGELFF
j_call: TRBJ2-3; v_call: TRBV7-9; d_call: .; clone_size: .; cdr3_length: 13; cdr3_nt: TGTGCCAGCAGACGACACCTCACAGATACGCAGTATTTT; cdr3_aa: CASRRHLTDTQYF